The present entry profiles one TCR beta chain with its context. Its antigen is not known. The data were produced by immunoSEQ multiplex PCR, yet TCRdb's version contains in-frame clones alone and is incomplete. Here the sample spans hundreds of clones, roughly 20% being singletons. These data originate in a study of sequential checkpoint blockade in melanoma. Study background: First-line arms were nivolumab then ipilimumab, or the reverse, randomized 1:1. TCRbeta immunosequencing was performed on DNA from roughly 91 pretreatment melanoma tumor samples.

Treatment here: randomized to nivolumab then ipilimumab (arm A) or the reverse (arm B). None of the patients previously received DNA-damaging chemotherapy. From germline, CDR1 is SQVTM and CDR2 ANQGSEA. This CDR3 is built from 13 residues. V gave up 4 bases and J gave up 5 bases, with 12 bases separating them. Points from the study as a whole: In arm A, pretreatment tumor clonality was associated with response.

The sample was tumor tissue (inferred from file names), taken from a patient given nivolumab and ipilimumab in sequence. This clonotype originated in a human donor with melanoma. V gene TRBV29-1 combines with J gene TRBJ2-1; D is undetermined. The CDR3 region is CSVVGQVDNEQFF. In nucleotides, the CDR3 is TGCAGCGTTGTAGGGCAGGTCGACAATGAGCAGTTCTTC.